Shown below are 13 T cell receptor beta chains from a single sample sequenced in a study of T cell repertoires in cytomegalovirus infection. These receptors have no known antigen. TCRdb analysed the reads with MiXCR anew, one entry per CDR3 protein. The data contain nearly 700,000 distinct CDR3 sequences, around 30% of them singletons. Sample: cultured PBMCs, taken from culture after CMV antigen stimulation. Source of these receptors: a human donor in good health (CMV status not recorded). Some clones in this sample may be carry-over from other donors' samples.

The chain is built from TRBV20-1 and TRBJ1-5; D might be TRBD1 (5 bases). Germline CDR1 is DFQATT and CDR2 is SNEGSKA (reference sequence). V lost 1 base and J lost 2, with 15 bases in between. The CDR3 is made up of 16 amino acids. CDR3 in amino acids: CSARGRTRGGNQPQHF. The CDR3 nucleotides are TGCAGTGCTAGAGGCCGAACTCGGGGGGGCAATCAGCCCCAGCATTTT.

The chain employs TRBV5-4 and TRBJ1-2; 9 nucleotides line up with TRBD1. The CDR3 contains 15 residues. Per the germline V gene, CDR1 is SGHNT and CDR2 is YYREEE (reference sequence). The V segment lost 4 bases and the J segment 8 bases; nucleotides outside the gene matches: 12. The CDR3 DNA is TGTGCCAGCAGCCTGGAACCGGGACAGGGTATGGGCTACACCTTC. This encodes CASSLEPGQGMGYTF.

The chain uses TRBV7-8 and TRBJ1-6; the D is unclear. The V gene's germline CDR1 is SGHVS and CDR2 FQNEAQ. The CDR3 consists of 16 residues. Trimming took off 3 bases at V and 9 bases at J, with 18 bases between the two ends. This chain's CDR3 is CASSFSAGQFGSPLHF. CDR3 bases: TGTGCCAGCAGCTTTAGTGCCGGTCAGTTCGGTTCACCCCTCCACTTT.

The chain links TRBV5-5 to TRBJ2-3, with D hard to call. This CDR3 is built from 14 residues. Germline values: CDR1 SGHKS, CDR2 YYEKEE (reference sequence). V lost 3 bases and J 6 bases, leaving 14 bases between the germline ends. The CDR3 loop reads CASSSPLQVDTQYF. DNA of the CDR3: TGTGCCAGCAGCTCCCCCCTCCAGGTGGATACGCAGTATTTT. The variable domain in full, completed from reference TRBV5-5 and TRBJ2-3, reads DAGVTQSPTHLIKTRGQQVTLRCSPISGHKSVSWYQQVLGQGPQFIFQYYEKEERGRGNFPDRFSARQFPNYSSELNVNALLLGDSALYLCASSSPLQVDTQYFGPGTRLTVL.

The V call is TRBV12-3 or TRBV12-4, the J call TRBJ1-1, with 9 bases fitting TRBD1. Germline trimming cut 4 bases from V and 7 bases from J; bases unmatched to any gene: 19. The CDR3 consists of 18 residues. Written as DNA, the CDR3 is TGTGCCAGCAGTTCCCTAACCTGGGACAGGGCTGTTCAGGATGAAGCTTTCTTT. Residues: CASSSLTWDRAVQDEAFF.

The rearrangement links TRBV20-1 to TRBJ2-7; 13 bases align to TRBD2. Germline V CDR1 and CDR2: DFQATT, SNEGSKA (reference sequence). This CDR3 is 14 amino acids long. The J segment lost 7 bases and the V segment lost 3 bases, leaving 6 bases of the junction unmatched. CDR3 DNA sequence: TGCAGTGCTAGGGGGACTAGCGGGATGGGGGAGCAGTACTTC. This sequence encodes CSARGTSGMGEQYF.

This clonotype was observed a few times. The V and J genes are TRBV5-1 and TRBJ1-6; the match to TRBD1 covers 9 bases. Germline lookup yields CDR1 SGHRS and CDR2 YFSETQ. V shed 1 base and J 8 bases; nucleotides not matched to a gene: 10. This CDR3 spans 17 amino acids. The CDR3 protein is CASSLHAPGTGYSPLHF. The CDR3, as DNA: TGCGCCAGCAGCTTGCATGCACCCGGGACAGGGTATTCACCCCTCCACTTT. The variable domain in full, completed from reference TRBV5-1 and TRBJ1-6, reads KAGVTQTPRYLIKTRGQQVTLSCSPISGHRSVSWYQQTPGQGLQFLFEYFSETQRNKGNFPGRFSGRQFSNSRSEMNVSTLELGDSALYLCASSLHAPGTGYSPLHFGNGTRLTVT.

This clonotype has a handful of counts. The chain recombines TRBV5-4 with TRBJ1-3; the match to TRBD1 covers 12 bases. Germline CDR1 SGHNT, CDR2 YYREEE (reference sequence). The CDR3 has 18 residues. After removal of 0 bases from V and 0 bases from J, the junction contained 4 bases not matched to a gene. The CDR3 loop is CASSLAGTGGGSGNTIYF. CDR3 coding DNA: TGTGCCAGCAGCTTGGCAGGGACAGGGGGCGGCTCTGGAAACACCATATATTTT.

This chain uses TRBV18 with TRBJ1-1; D unclear. Deletions cut 3 bases from V and 1 base from J, with 12 bases between. In germline, CDR1 is KGHSH, CDR2 LQKENI. This CDR3 contains 15 residues. The CDR3: CASSPLSGRNTEAFF. The CDR3 DNA reads TGTGCCAGCTCACCTCTCTCAGGTCGGAACACTGAAGCTTTCTTT.

The chain links TRBV20-1 to TRBJ2-7; 13 nucleotides align to TRBD2. The germline V gene has CDR1 DFQATT and CDR2 SNEGSKA (reference sequence). Losses at the gene ends were 3 bases for V and 3 bases for J; bases not matched to a gene: 2. The CDR3 has 14 amino acids. CDR3 nucleotide sequence: TGCAGTGCTAGTACTAGCGGGGGGGACTACGAGCAGTACTTC. This sequence encodes CSASTSGGDYEQYF.

This rearrangement joins TRBV20-1 to TRBJ1-2, with TRBD1 as a possible D gene (5 bases). V lost 4 bases and J lost 2, with 8 bases in between. Per germline, CDR1 DFQATT and CDR2 SNEGSKA (reference sequence). There are 12 residues in the CDR3. CDR3 nucleotide sequence: TGCAGTGCTACGGACACAAACTATGGCTACACCTTC. Amino acid sequence: CSATDTNYGYTF.

This chain uses TRBV6-6 with TRBJ2-1; D perhaps matches TRBD1 (7 bases). Trimming stripped 5 bases from V and 5 bases from J, with 13 bases between. The CDR3 has 14 amino acids. The germline V gene encodes CDR1 MNHNY and CDR2 SVGAGI (reference sequence). In DNA, the CDR3 is TGTGCCAGCAGTAACCAGGGGGGTGACAATGAGCAGTTCTTC. Translated, it gives CASSNQGGDNEQFF.

This sequence joins TRBV11-2 and TRBJ2-6, with TRBD1 matching over 11 bases. This CDR3 contains 14 residues. Germline values: CDR1 SGHAT, CDR2 FQNNGV. V gave up 8 bases and J gave up 4 bases; unmatched junction bases: 1. The CDR3 protein is CASGDRGGANVLTF. CDR3 nucleotide sequence: TGTGCCAGCGGGGACAGGGGGGGGGCCAACGTCCTGACTTTC.